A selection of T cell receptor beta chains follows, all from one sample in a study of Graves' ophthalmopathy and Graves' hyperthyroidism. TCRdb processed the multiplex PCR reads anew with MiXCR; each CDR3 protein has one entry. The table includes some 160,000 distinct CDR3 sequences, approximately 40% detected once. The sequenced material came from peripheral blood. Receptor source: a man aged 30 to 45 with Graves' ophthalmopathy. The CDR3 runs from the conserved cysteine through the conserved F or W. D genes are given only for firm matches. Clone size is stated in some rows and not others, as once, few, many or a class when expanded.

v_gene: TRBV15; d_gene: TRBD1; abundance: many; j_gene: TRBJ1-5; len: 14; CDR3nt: TGTGCCACCAGTATGGGACAGGGAGGTCAGCCCCAGCATTTT; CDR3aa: CATSMGQGGQPQHF
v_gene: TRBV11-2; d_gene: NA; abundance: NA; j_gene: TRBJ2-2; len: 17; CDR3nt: TGTGCCAGCAGCTCTCGCCGACGCCAAGATAACACCGGGGAGCTGTTTTTT; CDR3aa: CASSSRRRQDNTGELFF
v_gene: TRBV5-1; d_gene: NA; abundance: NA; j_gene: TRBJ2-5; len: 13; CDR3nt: TGCGCCAGCATGGATGGGACGGCGGGGACCCAGTACTTC; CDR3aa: CASMDGTAGTQYF
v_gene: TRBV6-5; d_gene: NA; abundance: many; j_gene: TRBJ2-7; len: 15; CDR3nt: TGTGCCAGCAGTTACTCAACAGGGTGGGGGAACGAGCAGTACTTC; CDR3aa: CASSYSTGWGNEQYF
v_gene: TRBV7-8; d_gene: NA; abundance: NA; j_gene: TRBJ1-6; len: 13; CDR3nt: TGTGCCAGCAGCTTAACGAAGGAATCACCCCTCCACTTT; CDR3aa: CASSLTKESPLHF
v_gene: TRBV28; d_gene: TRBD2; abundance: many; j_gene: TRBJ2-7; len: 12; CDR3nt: TGTGCCAGCAGTTTAACTAGCGGGTCAGTACTCTTC; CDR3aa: CASSLTSGSVLF
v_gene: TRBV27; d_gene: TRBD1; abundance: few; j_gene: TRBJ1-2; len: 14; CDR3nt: TGTGCCAGCAGTTTATCACAGGGGGCGACTGGCTACACCTTC; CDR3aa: CASSLSQGATGYTF
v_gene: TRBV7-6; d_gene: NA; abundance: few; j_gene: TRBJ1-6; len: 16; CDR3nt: TGTGCCAGCAGCTTAGAGGTTGTCAGCTTTAATTCACCCCTCCACTTT; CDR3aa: CASSLEVVSFNSPLHF
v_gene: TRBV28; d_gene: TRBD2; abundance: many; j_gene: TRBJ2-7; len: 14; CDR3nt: TGTGCCAGCAGGCCGGCGGGGGGTTCCTACGAGCAGTACTTC; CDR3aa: CASRPAGGSYEQYF
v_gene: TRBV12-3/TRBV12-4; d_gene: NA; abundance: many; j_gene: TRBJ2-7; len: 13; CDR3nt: TGTGCCAGCAGTTTACCGGGGATCTACGAGCAGTACTTC; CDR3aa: CASSLPGIYEQYF
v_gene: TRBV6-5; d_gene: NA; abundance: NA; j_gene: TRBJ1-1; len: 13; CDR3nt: TGTGCCAGCAGTTACACGTTGAGCACTGAAGCTTTCTTT; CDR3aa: CASSYTLSTEAFF
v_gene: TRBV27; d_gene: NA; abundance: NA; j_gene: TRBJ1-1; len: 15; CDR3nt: TGTGCCAGCAGGGCGGTCAGGTCTATGAACACTGAAGCTTTCTTT; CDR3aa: CASRAVRSMNTEAFF
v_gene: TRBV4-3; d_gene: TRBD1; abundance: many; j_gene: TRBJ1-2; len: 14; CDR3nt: TGCGCCAGCAGCGCGGGGACAGGGGGCTTTGGCTACACCTTC; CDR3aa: CASSAGTGGFGYTF
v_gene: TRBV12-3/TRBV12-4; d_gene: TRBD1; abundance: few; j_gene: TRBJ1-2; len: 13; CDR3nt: TGTGCCAGCAGTATCGACAGGGGGCATGGCTACACCTTC; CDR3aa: CASSIDRGHGYTF
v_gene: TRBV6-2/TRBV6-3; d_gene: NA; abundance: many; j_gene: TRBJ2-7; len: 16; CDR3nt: TGTGCCAGCAGTCCGCGTGGCCAGCGCCCGAGCGGCGAGCAGTACTTC; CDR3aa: CASSPRGQRPSGEQYF
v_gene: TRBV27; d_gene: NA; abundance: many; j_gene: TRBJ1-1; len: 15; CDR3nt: TGTGCCAGCAGTTTATCGCGTAATATGAACACTGAAGCTTTCTTT; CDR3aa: CASSLSRNMNTEAFF
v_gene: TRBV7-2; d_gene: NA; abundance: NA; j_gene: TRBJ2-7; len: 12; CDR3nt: TGTGCCAGCAGCCCCGTCCCCTACGAGCAGTACTTC; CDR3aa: CASSPVPYEQYF
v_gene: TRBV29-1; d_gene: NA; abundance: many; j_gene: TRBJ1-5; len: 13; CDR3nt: TGCAGCGTTGAAGAGGGGGCGAATCAGCCCCAGCATTTT; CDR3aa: CSVEEGANQPQHF
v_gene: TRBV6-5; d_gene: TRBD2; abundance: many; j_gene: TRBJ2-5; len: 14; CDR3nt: TGTGCCAGCAGTTTCTCAGCGGGAGTGGAGACCCAGTACTTC; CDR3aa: CASSFSAGVETQYF
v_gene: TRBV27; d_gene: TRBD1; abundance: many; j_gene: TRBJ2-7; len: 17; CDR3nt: TGTGCCAGCAGTTATAAACGGGGACAGGACTCATCCTACGAGCAGTACTTC; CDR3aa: CASSYKRGQDSSYEQYF
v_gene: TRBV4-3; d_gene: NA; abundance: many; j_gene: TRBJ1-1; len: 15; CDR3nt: TGCGCCAGCAGCCAAGCGGTGCCAGGGAACACTGAAGCTTTCTTT; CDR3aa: CASSQAVPGNTEAFF
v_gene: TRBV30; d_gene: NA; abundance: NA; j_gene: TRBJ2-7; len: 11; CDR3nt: TGTGCCTGCGGGGGACCCAACGAGCAGTACTTC; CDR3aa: CACGGPNEQYF
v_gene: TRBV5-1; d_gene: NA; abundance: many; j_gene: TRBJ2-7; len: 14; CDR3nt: TGCGCCAGCTTTCCCTATCCGGATTCCTACGAGCAGTACTTC; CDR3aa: CASFPYPDSYEQYF
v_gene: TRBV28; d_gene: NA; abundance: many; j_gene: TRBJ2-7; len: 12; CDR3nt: TGTGCCAGCAGTTTAAGTCAGTACGAGCAGTACTTC; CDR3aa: CASSLSQYEQYF
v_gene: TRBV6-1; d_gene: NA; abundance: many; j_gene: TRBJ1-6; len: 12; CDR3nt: TGTGCCAGCGGCCTGGTCAACTCACCCCTCCACTTT; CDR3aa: CASGLVNSPLHF
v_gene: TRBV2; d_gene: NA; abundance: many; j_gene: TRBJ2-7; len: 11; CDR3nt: TGTGCCAGCATGAGACAGATCGAGCAGTACTTC; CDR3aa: CASMRQIEQYF
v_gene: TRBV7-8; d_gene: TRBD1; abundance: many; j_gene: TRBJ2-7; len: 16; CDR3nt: TGTGCCAGCAGCAAACCAGCCGGGACAGGGTCTTCCGAGCAGTACTTC; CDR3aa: CASSKPAGTGSSEQYF
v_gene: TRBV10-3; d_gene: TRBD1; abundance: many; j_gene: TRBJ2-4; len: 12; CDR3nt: TGTGCCATCTCTGGGACAGGGGGCCCCCAGTACTTC; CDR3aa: CAISGTGGPQYF
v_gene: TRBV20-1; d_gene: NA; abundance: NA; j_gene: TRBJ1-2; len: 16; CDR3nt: TGCAGTGCTAGAGACGGCAGGGGAGGAAAGAACTATGGCTACACCTTC; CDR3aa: CSARDGRGGKNYGYTF
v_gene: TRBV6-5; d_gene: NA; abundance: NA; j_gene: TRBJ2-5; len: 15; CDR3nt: TGTGCCAGCAGTTATGGCGGAAAGAACCAAGAGACCCAGTACTTC; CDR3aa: CASSYGGKNQETQYF
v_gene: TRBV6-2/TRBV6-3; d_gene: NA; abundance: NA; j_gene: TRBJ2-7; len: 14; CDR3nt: TGTGCCAGCAGGGACGCCTCGTCTCTCTACGAGCAGTACTTC; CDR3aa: CASRDASSLYEQYF
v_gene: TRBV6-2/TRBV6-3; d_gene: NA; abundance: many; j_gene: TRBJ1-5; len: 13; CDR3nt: TGTGCCAGCACCGCCGGGGGACTGCAGCCCCAGCATTTT; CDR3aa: CASTAGGLQPQHF
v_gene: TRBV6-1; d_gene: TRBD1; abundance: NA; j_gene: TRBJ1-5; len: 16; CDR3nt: TGTGCCAGCAGTGAAGCACAGGGGATCGGCAATCAGCCCCAGCATTTT; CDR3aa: CASSEAQGIGNQPQHF
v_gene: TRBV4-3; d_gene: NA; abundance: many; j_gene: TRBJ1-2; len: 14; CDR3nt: TGCGCCAGCAGCCCGGACAGCTCGGCGGGTGGCTACACCTTC; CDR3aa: CASSPDSSAGGYTF
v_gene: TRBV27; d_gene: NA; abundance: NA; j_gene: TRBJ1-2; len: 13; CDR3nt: TGTGCCAGCAGTCCGCGGACAGCAAATGGCTACACCTTC; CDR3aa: CASSPRTANGYTF
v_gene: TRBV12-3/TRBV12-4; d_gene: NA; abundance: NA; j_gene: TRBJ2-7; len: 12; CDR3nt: TGTGCCAGCAGTAGAATGCTTTACGAGCAGTACTTC; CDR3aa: CASSRMLYEQYF
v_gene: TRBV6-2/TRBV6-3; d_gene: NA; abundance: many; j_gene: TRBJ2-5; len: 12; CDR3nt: TGTGCCAGCAAACCCGCGGCAGAGACCCAGTACTTC; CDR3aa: CASKPAAETQYF
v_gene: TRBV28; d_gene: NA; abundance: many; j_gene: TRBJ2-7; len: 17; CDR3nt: TGTGCCAGCAGTGTCCCGGAAGAGACAGTGTTAGCGCAGGGGCAGTACTTC; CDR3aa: CASSVPEETVLAQGQYF
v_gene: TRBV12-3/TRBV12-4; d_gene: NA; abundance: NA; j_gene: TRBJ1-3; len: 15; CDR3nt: TGTGCCAGCAGCGGGGGGGTTTCCTCTGGAAACACCATATATTTT; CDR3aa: CASSGGVSSGNTIYF
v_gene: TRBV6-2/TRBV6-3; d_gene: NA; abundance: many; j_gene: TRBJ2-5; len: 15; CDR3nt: TGTGCCAGCAGTTACGTGTCGTCGGGGAGCGGGACCCAGTACTTC; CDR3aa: CASSYVSSGSGTQYF
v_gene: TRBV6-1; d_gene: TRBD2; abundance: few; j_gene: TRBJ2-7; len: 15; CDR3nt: TGTGCCAGCACTATCGGGACTAGCGGCGCCTACGAGCAGTACTTC; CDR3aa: CASTIGTSGAYEQYF
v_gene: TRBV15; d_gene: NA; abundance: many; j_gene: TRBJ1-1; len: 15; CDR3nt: TGTGCCACCAGCAGAGATTGGGGTGAGGGGACTGAAGCTTTCTTT; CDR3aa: CATSRDWGEGTEAFF
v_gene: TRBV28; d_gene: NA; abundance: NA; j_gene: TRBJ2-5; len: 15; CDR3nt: TGTGCCAGCAGTCCGGGACAGACGGGGGGAGAGACCCAGTACTTC; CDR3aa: CASSPGQTGGETQYF
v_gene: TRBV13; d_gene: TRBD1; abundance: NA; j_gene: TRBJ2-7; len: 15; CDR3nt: TGTGCCAGCCGGAATGGGGTAGGGGGCTTAGACGAGCAGTACTTC; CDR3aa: CASRNGVGGLDEQYF
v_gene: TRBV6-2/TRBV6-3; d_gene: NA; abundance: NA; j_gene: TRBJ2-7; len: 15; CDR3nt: TGTGCCAGCAGTTACCCGGAACGGGGGAAGTACGAGCAGTACTTC; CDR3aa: CASSYPERGKYEQYF
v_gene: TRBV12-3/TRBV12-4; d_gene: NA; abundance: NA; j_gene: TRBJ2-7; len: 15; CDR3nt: TGTGCCAGCAGCGCCGCCTCCGGCACATCCTACGAGCAGTACTTC; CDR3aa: CASSAASGTSYEQYF
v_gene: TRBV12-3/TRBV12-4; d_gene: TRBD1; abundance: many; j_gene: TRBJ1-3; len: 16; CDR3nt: TGTGCCAGCAGGGAGGGACAGCGACCCTCTGGAAACACCATATATTTT; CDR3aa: CASREGQRPSGNTIYF
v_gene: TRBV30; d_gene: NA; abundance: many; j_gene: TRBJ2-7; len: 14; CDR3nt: TGTGCCTGGAGTCACTGGGACCCCTTCAACGAGCAGTACTTC; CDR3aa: CAWSHWDPFNEQYF
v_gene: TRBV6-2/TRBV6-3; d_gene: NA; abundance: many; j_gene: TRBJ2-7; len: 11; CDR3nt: TGTGCCAGCTCCGAGGACCACGAGCAGTACTTC; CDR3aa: CASSEDHEQYF
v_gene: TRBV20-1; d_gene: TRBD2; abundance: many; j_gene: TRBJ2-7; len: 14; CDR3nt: TGCAGTGCTAATCCCCGGCTAGCGGGCTACGAGCAGTACTTC; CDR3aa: CSANPRLAGYEQYF
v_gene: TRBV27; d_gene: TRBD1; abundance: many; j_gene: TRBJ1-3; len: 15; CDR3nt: TGTGCCAGCAGGGGGGGACAGGGAGTAGGCAACACCATATATTTT; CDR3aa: CASRGGQGVGNTIYF
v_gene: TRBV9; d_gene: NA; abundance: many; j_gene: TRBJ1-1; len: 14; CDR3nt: TGTGCCAGCAGCCCTGCACAGGGCTGGACTGAAGCTTTCTTT; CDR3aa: CASSPAQGWTEAFF
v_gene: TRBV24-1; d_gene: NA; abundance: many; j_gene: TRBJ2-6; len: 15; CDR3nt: TGTGCCACCTCCGACGGGGGTGCTGGGGTCAACGTCCTGACTTTC; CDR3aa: CATSDGGAGVNVLTF
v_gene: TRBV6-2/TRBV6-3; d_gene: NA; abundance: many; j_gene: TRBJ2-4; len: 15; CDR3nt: TGTGCCAGCAGTTACTCGGGTCAGCGAAAAAACATTCAGTACTTC; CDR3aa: CASSYSGQRKNIQYF
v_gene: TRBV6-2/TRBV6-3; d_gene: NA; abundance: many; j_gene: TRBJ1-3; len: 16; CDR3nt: TGTGCCAGCAGCTTCTCCAGGTCATTCTCTGGAAACACCATATATTTT; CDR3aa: CASSFSRSFSGNTIYF